The sequence of this T cell receptor beta chain was determined in a study of CXCR3-negative and CXCR3-positive naive CD8 T cells. The libraries of TRB cDNA were prepared using 5' RACE with UMI labels. TCRdb re-called the 5' RACE reads and gives one entry per CDR3 protein, without DNA. The table for this sample gives around 140,000 distinct CDR3 sequences. The sequenced material came from naive CXCR3- CD8+ T cells from blood. Subset reported: CD45RO-CCR7+CD27+CD95- naive CD8+ T cells lacking CXCR3 (TNR3-). The receptor comes from a human donor in good health. Some clones in this sample may be carry-over from other donors' samples.

The CDR3 here is CAMSRVDRSTYNEQFF. V and J are TRBV2 and TRBJ2-1; TCRdb's assignment of TRBD1 cannot be checked, as there is no DNA. The CDR3 runs 16 residues. CDR1 is SNHLY and CDR2 is FYNNEI in the germline V gene.